This TCR beta chain was identified during a study of spatial heterogeneity in lung cancer (dated by TCRdb to the late 2010s). Some background on the complete study: Beta-chain transcripts were consistently detected in greater numbers than alpha-chain transcripts, which likely reflected higher beta-chain transcript abundance. Nonsynonymous mutation counts, determined by whole-exome sequencing of tumor tissue, were related to features of the TCR repertoire. In non-small cell lung cancer, the study made a quantitative comparison of TCR alpha and beta repertoires among multiple tumor regions, matched nontumor lung and blood. Both alpha and beta chains were TCR-sequenced in samples taken at surgery, namely 220 tumor regions, 64 matched nontumor lung samples and some 53 PBMC samples. In the raw uncorrected reads, each unique combination of TCR and UMI appeared more than ten times on average. Broader findings and caveats from the paper: Confirming at a functional level the hypothesis that regional TCRs recognize regional mutations was considered to require additional single-cell paired TCR alpha and beta sequencing. Ubiquitous expanded tumor TCRs were detected in blood more often at tumor resection than at routine follow-up.

The time point tag for this specimen amounts to: sample taken at primary tumor resection. Samples were obtained from 65 to 90 patients with early-stage, untreated non-small cell lung cancer from the lung TRACERx cohort. Without any cell sorting, TCR sequencing was performed on whole RNA extracted either from tumor and nontumor lung tissue or from cryopreserved PBMC samples. Only patients with enough RNA available from two or more tumor regions were chosen for TCR sequencing. This clonotype came up a few times. The target of this receptor is not known. The record has no base qualities; no much larger clone is one base away. Trimming takes 5 bases off V and 2 bases off J; junction bases not matched to a gene: 5. The CDR3 runs 14 amino acids, cysteine and phenylalanine included. The kept DNA is CDR3 alone, 42 bases in frame from the first base. Reading the germline V gene gives CDR1 MNHNS and CDR2 SASEGT.

The method was 5' RACE. TCRdb lists the instrument as NextSeq 500. In the TCR library protocol, a unique molecular identifier was attached to each TCR cDNA molecule so that PCR and sequencing errors could be corrected. Under the source paper's analysis protocol: TCR identification, UMI-based error correction and CDR3 extraction were performed with Decombinator tools. TCRs above a frequency of 2 per 1,000, corresponding to the top 1% of the tumor frequency distribution, were defined as expanded. Renyi diversity was calculated using the R vegan package after each repertoire was subsampled 100 times to 5,000 TCRs. CDR3 similarity networks were built from amino acid triplet string-kernel similarity, with CDR3s being connected when pairwise similarity was above 0.82. TCRdb reran the public reads through fastp at Q25 and MiXCR, keeping productive beta chains. Duplicate CDR3 protein sequences are folded into a single record with the most common DNA and genes. It is TCRdb's table, rather than the study itself, that gives the V and J calls and clone size. The sample has about 38,000 distinct CDR3 sequences on record, around 7.5% of them singletons. Approximately 30% of the sample is held by the ten biggest clonotypes.

The rearranged segments are TRBV6-1 and TRBJ2-5; the junction holds 7 bases that match TRBD1. The receptor was isolated from a male donor with early-stage non-small cell lung cancer. Material: PBMCs, obtained at surgery. CDR3 sequence: CASSSGQVQETQYF. Read as DNA, the sequence is TGTGCCAGCAGTTCAGGACAGGTTCAAGAGACCCAGTACTTC.